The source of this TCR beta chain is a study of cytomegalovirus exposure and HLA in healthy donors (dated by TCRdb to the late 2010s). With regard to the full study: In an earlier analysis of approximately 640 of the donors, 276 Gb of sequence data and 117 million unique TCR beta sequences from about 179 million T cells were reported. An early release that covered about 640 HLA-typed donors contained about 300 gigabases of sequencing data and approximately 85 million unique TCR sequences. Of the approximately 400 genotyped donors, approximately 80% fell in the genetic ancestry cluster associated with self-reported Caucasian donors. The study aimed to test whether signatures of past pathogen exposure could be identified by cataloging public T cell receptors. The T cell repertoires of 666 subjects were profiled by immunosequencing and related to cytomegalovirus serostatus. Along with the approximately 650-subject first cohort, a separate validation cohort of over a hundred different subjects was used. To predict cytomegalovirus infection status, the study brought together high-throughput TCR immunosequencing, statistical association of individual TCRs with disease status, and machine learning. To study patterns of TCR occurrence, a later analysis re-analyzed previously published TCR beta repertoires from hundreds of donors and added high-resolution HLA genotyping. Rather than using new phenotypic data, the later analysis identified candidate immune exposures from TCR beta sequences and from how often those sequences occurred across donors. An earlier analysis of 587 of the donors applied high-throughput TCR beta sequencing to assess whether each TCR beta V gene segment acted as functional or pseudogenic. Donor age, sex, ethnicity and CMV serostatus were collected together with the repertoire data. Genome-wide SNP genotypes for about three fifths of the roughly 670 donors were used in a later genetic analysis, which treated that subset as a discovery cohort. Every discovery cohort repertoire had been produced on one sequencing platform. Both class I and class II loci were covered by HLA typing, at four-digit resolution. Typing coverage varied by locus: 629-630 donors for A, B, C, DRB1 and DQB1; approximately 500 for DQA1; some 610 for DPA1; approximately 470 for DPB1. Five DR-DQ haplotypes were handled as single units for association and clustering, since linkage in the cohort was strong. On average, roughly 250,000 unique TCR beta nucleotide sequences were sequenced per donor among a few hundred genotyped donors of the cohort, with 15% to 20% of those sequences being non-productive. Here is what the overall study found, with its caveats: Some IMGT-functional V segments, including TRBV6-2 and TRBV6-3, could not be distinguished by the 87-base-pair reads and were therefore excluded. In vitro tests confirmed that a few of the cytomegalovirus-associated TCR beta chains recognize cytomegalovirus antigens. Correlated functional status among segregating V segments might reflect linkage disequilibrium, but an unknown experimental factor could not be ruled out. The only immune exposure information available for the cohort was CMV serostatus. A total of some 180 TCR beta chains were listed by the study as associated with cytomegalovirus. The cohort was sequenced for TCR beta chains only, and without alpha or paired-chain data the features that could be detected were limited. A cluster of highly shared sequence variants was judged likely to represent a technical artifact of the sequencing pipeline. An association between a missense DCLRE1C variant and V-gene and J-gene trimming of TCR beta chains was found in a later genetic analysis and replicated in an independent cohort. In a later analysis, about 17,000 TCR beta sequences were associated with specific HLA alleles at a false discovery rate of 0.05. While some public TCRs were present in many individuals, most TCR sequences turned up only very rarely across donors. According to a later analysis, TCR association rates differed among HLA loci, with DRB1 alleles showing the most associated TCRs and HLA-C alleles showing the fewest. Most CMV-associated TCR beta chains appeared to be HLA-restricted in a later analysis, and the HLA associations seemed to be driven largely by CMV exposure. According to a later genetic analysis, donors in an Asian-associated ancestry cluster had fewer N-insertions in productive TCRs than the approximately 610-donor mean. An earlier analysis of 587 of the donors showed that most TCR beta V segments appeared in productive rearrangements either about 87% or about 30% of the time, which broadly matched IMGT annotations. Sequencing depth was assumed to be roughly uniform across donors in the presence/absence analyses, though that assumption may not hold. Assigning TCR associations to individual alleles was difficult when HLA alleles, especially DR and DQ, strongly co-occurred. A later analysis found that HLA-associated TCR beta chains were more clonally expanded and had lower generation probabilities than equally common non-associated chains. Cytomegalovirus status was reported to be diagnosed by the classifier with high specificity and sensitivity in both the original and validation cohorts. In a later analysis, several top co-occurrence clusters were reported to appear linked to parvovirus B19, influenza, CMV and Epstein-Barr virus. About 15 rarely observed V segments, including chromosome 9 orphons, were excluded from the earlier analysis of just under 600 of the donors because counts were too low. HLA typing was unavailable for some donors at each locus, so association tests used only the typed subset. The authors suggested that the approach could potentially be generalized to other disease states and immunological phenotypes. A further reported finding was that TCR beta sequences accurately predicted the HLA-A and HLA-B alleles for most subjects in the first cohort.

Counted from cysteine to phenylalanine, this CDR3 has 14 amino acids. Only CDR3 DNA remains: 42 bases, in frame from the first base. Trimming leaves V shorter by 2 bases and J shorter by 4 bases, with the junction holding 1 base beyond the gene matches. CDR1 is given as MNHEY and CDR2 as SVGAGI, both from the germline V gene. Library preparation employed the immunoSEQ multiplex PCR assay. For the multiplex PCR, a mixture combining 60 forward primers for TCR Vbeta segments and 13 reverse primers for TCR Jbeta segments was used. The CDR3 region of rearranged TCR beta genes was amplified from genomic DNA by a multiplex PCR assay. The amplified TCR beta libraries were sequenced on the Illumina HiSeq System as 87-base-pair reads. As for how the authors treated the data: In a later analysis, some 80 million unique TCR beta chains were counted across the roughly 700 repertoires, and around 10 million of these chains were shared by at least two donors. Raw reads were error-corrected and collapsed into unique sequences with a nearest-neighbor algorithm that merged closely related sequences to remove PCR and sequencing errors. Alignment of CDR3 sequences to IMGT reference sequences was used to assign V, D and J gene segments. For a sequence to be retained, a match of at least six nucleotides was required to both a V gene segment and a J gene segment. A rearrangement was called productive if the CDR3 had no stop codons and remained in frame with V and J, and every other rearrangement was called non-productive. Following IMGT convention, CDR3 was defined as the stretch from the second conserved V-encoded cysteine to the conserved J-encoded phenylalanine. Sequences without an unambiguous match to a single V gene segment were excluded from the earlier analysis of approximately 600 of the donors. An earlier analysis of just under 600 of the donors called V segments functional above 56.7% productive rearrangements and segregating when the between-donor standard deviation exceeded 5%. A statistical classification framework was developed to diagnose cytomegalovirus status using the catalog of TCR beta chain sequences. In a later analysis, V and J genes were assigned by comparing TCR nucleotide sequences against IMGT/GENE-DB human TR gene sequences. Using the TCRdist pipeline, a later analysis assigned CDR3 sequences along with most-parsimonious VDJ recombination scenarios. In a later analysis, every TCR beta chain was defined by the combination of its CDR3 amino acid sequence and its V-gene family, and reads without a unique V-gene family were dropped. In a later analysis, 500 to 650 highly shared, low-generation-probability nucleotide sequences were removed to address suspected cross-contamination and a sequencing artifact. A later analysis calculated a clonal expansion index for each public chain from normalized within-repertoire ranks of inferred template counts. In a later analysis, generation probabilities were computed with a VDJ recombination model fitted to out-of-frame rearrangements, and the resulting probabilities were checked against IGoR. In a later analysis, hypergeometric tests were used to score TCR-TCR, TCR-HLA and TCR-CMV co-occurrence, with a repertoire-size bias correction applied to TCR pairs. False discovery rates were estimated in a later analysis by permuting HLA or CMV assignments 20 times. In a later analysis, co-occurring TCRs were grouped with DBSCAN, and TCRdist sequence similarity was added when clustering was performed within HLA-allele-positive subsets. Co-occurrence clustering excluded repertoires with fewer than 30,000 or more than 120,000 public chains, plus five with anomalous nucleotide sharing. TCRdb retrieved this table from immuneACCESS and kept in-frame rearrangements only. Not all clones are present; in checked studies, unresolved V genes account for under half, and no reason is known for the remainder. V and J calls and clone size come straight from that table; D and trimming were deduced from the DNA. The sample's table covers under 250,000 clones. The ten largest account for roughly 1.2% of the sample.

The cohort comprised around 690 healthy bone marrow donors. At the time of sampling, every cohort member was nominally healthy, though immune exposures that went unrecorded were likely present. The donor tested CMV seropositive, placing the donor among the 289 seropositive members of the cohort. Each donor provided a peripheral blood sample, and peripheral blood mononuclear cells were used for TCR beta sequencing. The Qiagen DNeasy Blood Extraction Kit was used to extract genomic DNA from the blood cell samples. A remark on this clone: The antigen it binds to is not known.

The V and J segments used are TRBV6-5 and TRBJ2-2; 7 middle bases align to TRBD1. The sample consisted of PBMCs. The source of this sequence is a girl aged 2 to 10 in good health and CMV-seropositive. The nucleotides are TGTGCCAGCAGTTACAGGGGGCGCACCGGGGAGCTGTTTTTT. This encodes CASSYRGRTGELFF.